These 12 T cell receptor beta chains came from one sample sequenced in a study. Tregs were sorted as CD4+CD25+CD127-/low cells. Using its own MiXCR run on the 5' RACE reads, TCRdb lists one record per CDR3 protein. Among approximately 60,000 distinct CDR3 sequences, 26% were seen once, and the ten largest hold 2% to 2.5%. Sample: tumor-infiltrating Tregs sorted from the breast tumor. The receptors come from a female donor with breast cancer.

For this clonotype: The DNA is left out, because the CDR3 cannot be placed on it with certainty; the CDR3 is given as TCRdb lists it. V is TRBV2 and J is TRBJ1-1; no DNA check was done on the table's D call, TRBD1. With termini counted, the CDR3 has 14 amino acids. Germline V CDR1 and CDR2: SNHLY, FYNNEI. CDR3: CASSEFGWGTEALF.

About this clonotype: This sequence may be a read error, since a much larger clone differs from it by one base. The genes are TRBV4-1 and TRBJ1-2, with D possibly matching TRBD1 (5 bases). The germline V gene has CDR1 MGHRA and CDR2 YSYEKL. This CDR3 comprises 16 residues. The CDR3 here is CASSQVFSRDDYGHTF. CDR3 bases: TGCGCCAGCAGCCAAGTTTTTAGCAGGGATGACTATGGCCACACCTTC.

Only a few counts were recorded for this clonotype. This chain links TRBV7-2 with TRBJ1-2; tentatively, D is TRBD1 (5 bases). CDR1 and CDR2 from the germline V gene are SGHTA and FQGNSA. The CDR3 has 16 amino acids. The V and J ends lost 5 bases and 2 bases respectively, with 18 bases between them. The CDR3 coding sequence is TGTGCCAGCAGCCAAATTCAACTTAGGGACAACTATGGCTACACCTTC. Translated: CASSQIQLRDNYGYTF.

This clonotype was counted ten times or more. This chain uses TRBV15 with TRBJ1-5, with D perhaps matching TRBD1 (5 bases). Germline V gene data show CDR1 as LNHNV and CDR2 as YYDKDF (reference sequence). Trimming cost V 5 bases and J 7 bases, with 12 bases left between them. The CDR3 has 13 residues. The CDR3 loop is CATSVIRGQPQHF. CDR3 nucleotide sequence: TGTGCCACCAGCGTTATTCGGGGGCAGCCCCAGCATTTT.

This clonotype has a count of ten or more. The V gene is TRBV7-8, the J gene TRBJ1-4, with D unclear. The germline gives CDR1 SGHVS, CDR2 FQNEAQ. The length of the CDR3 is 13 residues. Trimming cost V 4 bases and J 15 bases, with 18 bases left between them. CDR3 residues: CASSSSGTKGVFF. The CDR3 bases are TGTGCCAGCAGCTCCTCGGGCACAAAGGGAGTGTTTTTT.

The chain has TRBV20-1 and TRBJ2-2; unclear D gene. Trimming shortened V by 3 bases and J by 4 bases, and 3 bases separated the two germline ends. Germline CDR1 DFQATT, CDR2 SNEGSKA (reference sequence). The CDR3 length is 11 residues. The CDR3 sequence is CSARGTGELFF. The CDR3 region has the DNA TGCAGTGCTAGGGGCACCGGGGAGCTGTTTTTT.

This clonotype was counted at least ten times. This chain links TRBV5-1 with TRBJ1-2; the D is unclear. V gave up 3 bases and J gave up 5 bases, with 8 bases separating them. The germline V gene encodes CDR1 SGHRS and CDR2 YFSETQ. The CDR3 runs 12 residues. In DNA form, the CDR3 reads TGCGCCAGCAGCTCCACTCTATATGGCTACACCTTC. This gives the protein CASSSTLYGYTF.

This clonotype occurred many times. V is TRBV6-5 and J is TRBJ1-1, with no clear D. CDR1 and CDR2 (germline): MNHEY, SVGAGI. V gave up 2 bases and J gave up 1 base, with 8 bases separating them. The CDR3 totals 14 residues. Here the CDR3 DNA reads TGTGCCAGCAGTTACGTACTGGGGAACACTGAAGCTTTCTTT. Translated, it gives CASSYVLGNTEAFF.

The V call is TRBV6-2 or TRBV6-3, the J call TRBJ2-7, with a tentative D call TRBD1 (6 bases). CDR3 length: 14 residues. Trimming left V 5 bases short and J 0 bases short, with 11 bases between. Germline CDR1 is MNHEY and CDR2 is SVGEGT. DNA of the CDR3: TGTGCCAGCAGTCCCACAGGGAGCTCCTACGAGCAGTACTTC. Amino acid sequence: CASSPTGSSYEQYF.

This clonotype was counted many times. The chain carries TRBV7-2 and TRBJ1-1; 8 nucleotides match TRBD1. Germline V lookup: CDR1 SGHTA, CDR2 FQGNSA. The CDR3 has 16 residues. After removal of 5 bases from V and 3 bases from J, the junction contained 11 bases not matched to a gene. The CDR3: CASSPRQGRLDTEAFF. Here the CDR3 DNA reads TGTGCCAGCAGCCCGCGACAGGGGCGGCTTGACACTGAAGCTTTCTTT.

The rearrangement joins TRBV5-5 to TRBJ2-1, with unresolved D. The germline gives CDR1 SGHKS, CDR2 YYEKEE (reference sequence). Trimming took 0 bases from V and 9 from J, leaving 13 bases between them. The CDR3 is made up of 14 amino acids. The CDR3 DNA is TGTGCCAGCAGCTTGGTTGGTCAGACCGGTGAGCAGTTCTTC. Residues: CASSLVGQTGEQFF.

This clonotype was seen only a few times. V is TRBV4-2 and J is TRBJ2-7; 10 nucleotides line up with TRBD2. Trimming at V came to 0 bases and at J to 6 bases, leaving 11 bases not matched to a gene. Per germline, CDR1 LGHNA and CDR2 YNFKEQ. The CDR3 has 17 amino acids. The CDR3 DNA reads as TGTGCCAGCAGCCAAGATCCCGGGGCTAGCGGGAGAACCGAGCAGTACTTC. Encoded protein: CASSQDPGASGRTEQYF.